Included here is one TCR beta chain sequence, with context. The sample belongs to a study of blood T cell repertoires in COVID-19. Study-wide background: Researchers got acute and convalescent COVID-19 samples from the United States, Italy and Spain.

Profiled with immunoSEQ multiplex PCR; TCRdb holds only in-frame clones, not every one. This repertoire shows hundreds of thousands of clones, under 95% found once; its top ten account for roughly 3%. Material for sequencing was peripheral blood. This receptor was identified in a woman aged 18-29 years who had recovered from COVID-19.

CDR3 coding DNA: TGTGCCAGCAGGCGGGGCGGGGTAGGCATCAATGAGCAGTTCTTC. It encodes CASRRGGVGINEQFF. The J gene is TRBJ2-1, the V gene TRBV6-5, with D possibly TRBD2 on 6 matching bases. Germline V gives CDR1 MNHEY, CDR2 SVGAGI. Trimming removed 6 bases from V and 6 bases from J, with 18 bases in between. CDR3 length: 15 amino acids.